Following are 16 T cell receptor beta chains from one sample sequenced in a study of cytomegalovirus exposure and HLA in healthy donors. The PCR was carried out with 60 Vbeta primers and 13 Jbeta primers. Using immunoSEQ multiplex PCR, the repertoire was profiled, and TCRdb retains in-frame clones only, with some absent. The sample holds approximately 110,000 clones; about 82% are singletons and the top ten take about 1.8%. Source material: PBMCs. These receptors all come from a man aged 45-65 years in good health and CMV-seronegative.

The chain joins TRBV18 to TRBJ1-1; D may be TRBD1 (6 bases). The germline V gene encodes CDR1 KGHSH and CDR2 LQKENI. The germline V and J ends were trimmed by 2 bases and 6 bases, with 19 bases remaining between them. The CDR3 covers 16 residues. The CDR3 coding sequence is TGTGCCAGCTCACCAATCCCCGAAACAGGGAATCCTGAAGCTTTCTTT. Translated, it gives CASSPIPETGNPEAFF.

This rearrangement joins TRBV6-1 to TRBJ2-3; D remains ambiguous. Per germline, CDR1 MNHNS and CDR2 SASEGT. Trimming shortened V by 1 base and J by 2 bases, and 7 bases separated the two germline ends. The CDR3 totals 14 residues. Written as DNA, the CDR3 is TGTGCCAGCAGTGAAGTGGCCCCCACAGATACGCAGTATTTT. Residues: CASSEVAPTDTQYF.

The chain combines TRBV6-5 with TRBJ1-1, with TRBD1 identical over 10 bases. The CDR3 sequence is 14 residues long. The junction had 3 bases not matched to a gene; V was cut back by 4 bases and J by 4 bases. Per germline, CDR1 MNHEY and CDR2 SVGAGI. The CDR3 DNA sequence: TGTGCCAGCAGTTTCCGGGACAGGGGCACTGAAGCTTTCTTT. Its protein product is CASSFRDRGTEAFF.

The chain uses TRBV5-5 and TRBJ1-2, with TRBD1 matching over 8 bases. The CDR3 spans 16 residues. CDR1 is SGHKS, CDR2 YYEKEE, per germline (reference sequence). J gave up 4 bases and V 0 bases, and 8 bases lay outside the gene matches. The CDR3, as DNA: TGTGCCAGCAGCTTGGAGGGCCGTACAGGGGGCTATGGCTACACCTTC. Its translation: CASSLEGRTGGYGYTF.

The chain employs TRBV15 and TRBJ1-3; D possibly corresponds to TRBD1 (5 bases). Germline V gene sequence: CDR1 LNHNV, CDR2 YYDKDF (reference sequence). V was pared by 4 bases and J by 4 bases, with 14 bases between. The CDR3 is 15 amino acids. The CDR3 DNA sequence: TGTGCCACCAGCATCGGCGGGGGAGTGGGAAACACCATATATTTT. It translates to CATSIGGGVGNTIYF.

The gene calls are TRBV19 and TRBJ1-4, with D uncertain. Trimming stripped 0 bases from V and 8 bases from J, with 16 bases between. Germline assignment: CDR1 LNHDA and CDR2 SQIVND (reference sequence). The CDR3 covers 16 residues. CDR3 coding DNA: TGTGCCAGTAGTATAGACAGCAGCGGGGTAAAGGAAAAACTGTTTTTT. Protein: CASSIDSSGVKEKLFF.

The chain couples TRBV5-1 to TRBJ1-2; D gene ambiguous. Germline CDR1 reads SGHRS; CDR2 reads YFSETQ. CDR3 length: 18 residues. The V and J ends lost 4 bases and 0 bases respectively, with 22 bases between them. Here the CDR3 DNA reads TGCGCCAGCAGCCTGGCGAGGGCCTCCCACGGGTCTAACTATGGCTACACCTTC. Its protein product is CASSLARASHGSNYGYTF.

The chain joins TRBV10-1 to TRBJ2-3; 7 positions agree with TRBD1. CDR1 and CDR2 (germline): WNHNN, SYGVQD (reference sequence). The CDR3 spans 13 residues. V dropped 7 bases and J dropped 4; count of bases not matched to a gene: 5. DNA for the CDR3: TGCGCCAGCACCTCAGGGGGTTCAGATACGCAGTATTTT. This gives the protein CASTSGGSDTQYF.

The chain recombines TRBV19 with TRBJ2-5, with 7 bases lining up with TRBD1. The CDR3 loop spans 17 amino acids. The V gene's germline CDR1 is LNHDA and CDR2 SQIVND (reference sequence). V was pared by 3 bases and J by 2 bases, with 12 bases of the junction left unmatched. This CDR3 is CASSIFPNRGGQETQYF. The CDR3 DNA reads TGTGCCAGTAGTATTTTTCCCAACAGGGGTGGGCAAGAGACCCAGTACTTC.

This rearrangement joins TRBV9 to TRBJ2-1; weak D call: TRBD2 (6 bases). Germline V gives CDR1 SGDLS, CDR2 YYNGEE. The CDR3 sequence is 14 residues long. Trimming stripped 4 bases from V and 4 bases from J, with 12 bases between. The CDR3 DNA follows: TGTGCCAGCAGCCCAGAGGGACTGTACAATGAGCAGTTCTTC. Protein: CASSPEGLYNEQFF.

The chain joins TRBV19 to TRBJ2-6, with D unresolved. Trimming took off 5 bases at V and 6 bases at J, with 14 bases between the two ends. CDR1 is LNHDA and CDR2 is SQIVND in the germline V gene (reference sequence). CDR3 length: 15 amino acids. CDR3 in DNA: TGTGCCAGTAGTCCCGACACAACATCGGCCAACGTCCTGACTTTC. Residues: CASSPDTTSANVLTF.

V is TRBV5-4 and J is TRBJ2-5; 8 bases match TRBD1. TRBJ2-7 matches the DNA end more closely, so the J call is doubtful. Germline V CDR1 and CDR2: SGHNT, YYREEE (reference sequence). The CDR3 has 14 residues. The CDR3 reads CASSSLTGVNEQYF. The CDR3 DNA reads TGTGCCAGCAGCTCCTTGACAGGGGTAAACGAGCAGTACTTC.

The rearrangement uses TRBV10-3 and TRBJ2-5, with TRBD1 matching 10 bases. Per the germline V gene, CDR1 is ENHRY and CDR2 is SYGVKD. This CDR3 has 14 residues. V shed 6 bases, J shed 5 bases, and the junction held 6 bases outside the gene matches. CDR3 sequence reads: CAIREDRGSETQYF. The CDR3 nucleotides read TGTGCCATCAGGGAGGACAGGGGGTCGGAGACCCAGTACTTC.

The chain employs TRBV19 and TRBJ2-3; D gene unclear. Trimming stripped 5 bases from V and 6 bases from J, with 6 bases between. CDR1 and CDR2 (germline): LNHDA, SQIVND (reference sequence). The CDR3 sequence is 11 residues long. The CDR3 spells CASSSADTQYF. The CDR3 DNA sequence: TGTGCCAGTAGTTCAGCGGATACGCAGTATTTT.

This clone was recorded only once. The J gene is TRBJ1-2, the V gene TRBV6-4, with unresolved D. V gave up 6 bases and J gave up 3 bases, with 17 bases separating them. The CDR3 is made up of 15 amino acids. Germline CDR1 and CDR2: MRHNA and SNTAGT. The CDR3 loop reads CASRPWAGEDYGYTF. The CDR3 DNA follows: TGTGCCAGCAGGCCGTGGGCCGGGGAGGACTATGGCTACACCTTC.

V is TRBV5-4 and J is TRBJ2-7; 7 bases are shared with TRBD1. The CDR3 is 13 amino acids. The V and J ends lost 5 bases and 2 bases, in that order; junction bases with no gene match: 4. Germline V lookup: CDR1 SGHNT, CDR2 YYREEE (reference sequence). This CDR3 reads CASSTQGPYEQYV. As DNA, the CDR3 is TGTGCCAGCAGTACACAGGGGCCCTACGAGCAGTACGTC.